These T cell receptor beta chains were read from a single sample in a study of siplizumab effects on memory and regulatory T cells. Profiling relied on immunoSEQ multiplex PCR, and the TCRdb table lists in-frame clones only, not all of them. The sample comprises roughly 100,000 clones, approximately 93% of which are singletons, and approximately 0.6% rests with the top ten. The sequenced sample consisted of Tregs sorted from blood. The receptors derive from a human donor in good health. The CDR3 runs from the conserved cysteine through the conserved F or W.

cdr3_length v_call cdr3_aa
14 TRBV7-2 CASRRTGAGSPLHF
15 TRBV13 CASSRGRAGLYGYTF
11 TRBV2 CASSGLNEQFF
15 TRBV11-1 CASSARDRGRNEQYF
11 TRBV14 CASSAGSRQFF
13 TRBV5-1 CASSWITGYGYTF
14 TRBV18 CASSPPAGVDTQYF
14 TRBV10-3 CAITQSDVLTEAFF
14 TRBV19 CASTESLTYNEQFF
12 TRBV18 CASSPDNQPQHF
15 TRBV5-1 CASSRSGTSSYEQYF
15 TRBV5-4 CASSAVGGFTDTQYF
13 TRBV11-2 CASSLDRAYEQYF
15 TRBV19 CASSIPGQPNYGYTF
15 TRBV18 CASSPPRSKGDIQYF
15 TRBV7-9 CASSLAWAIQETQYF
14 TRBV2 CASSVGTLQETQYF
13 TRBV10-3 CAISGRWANEQFF
18 TRBV11-1 CASSLTLQTGGHNSPLHF
17 TRBV5-1 CASSLAAGIGGANVLTF
15 TRBV5-1 CASSSNRGVLDGYTF
15 TRBV18 CASSRTGTGDYGYTF